Presented here are 18 T cell receptor beta chains from one specimen sequenced in a study of T cells in Graves' hyperthyroidism and ophthalmopathy. What was amplified from RNA transcripts were TCR beta CDR3 regions. Initially, a first-round RT-PCR of the TCR CDR3 employed the HTBI primer set. Using its own MiXCR run on the multiplex PCR reads, TCRdb lists one record per CDR3 protein. Of about 640,000 distinct CDR3 sequences listed, 20% were seen once; the top ten hold about 34%. The sequencing input was blood. The source of these receptors is a man between 25 and 39 years old with Graves' ophthalmopathy.

The chain combines TRBV6-1 with TRBJ1-1, with D possibly matching TRBD1 (5 bases). The CDR3 is made up of 13 amino acids. The V gene lost 4 bases and the J gene lost 8 bases, with 14 bases spanning the gap. Germline CDR1 reads MNHNS; CDR2 reads SASEGT. Written as DNA, the CDR3 is TGTGCCAGCAGTGCAATTCAGGGAGTAGAAGCTTTCTTT. The encoded protein is CASSAIQGVEAFF.

Ten or more counts support this clonotype. This sequence joins TRBV27 and TRBJ1-5, with 12 positions matching TRBD1. This CDR3 spans 15 amino acids. The germline gives CDR1 MNHEY, CDR2 SMNVEV (reference sequence). The trim removed 7 bases at V and 7 bases at J, leaving 8 bases unmatched. DNA of the CDR3: TGTGCCAGCAAAAGGGGACAGGGGGCCGGACAGCCCCAGCATTTT. Its translation is CASKRGQGAGQPQHF.

This clonotype was recorded a few times. The V and J genes are TRBV3-1 and TRBJ1-4; 10 nucleotides match TRBD1. The ends lost 1 base at V and 9 bases at J; junction bases unmatched: 8. Per the germline V gene, CDR1 is LGHDT and CDR2 is YNNKEL (reference sequence). CDR3 length: 16 amino acids. The chain's CDR3 is CASSQGLGQGVKKLFF. The DNA for the CDR3 is TGTGCCAGCAGCCAAGGTCTAGGACAGGGGGTTAAAAAACTGTTTTTT.

The V and J genes are TRBV12-3 or TRBV12-4 and TRBJ2-7; D may match TRBD1 or TRBD2 (6 bases each). V was pared by 6 bases and J by 6 bases, with 18 bases between. The CDR3 has 14 amino acids. The CDR3 here is CASRRGVTQSEQYF. The CDR3 coding sequence is TGTGCCAGCAGAAGGGGGGTAACCCAATCCGAGCAGTACTTC.

This clonotype was picked up a small number of times. The CDR3 spells CASSEYTGGQDIQYF. The CDR3 DNA reads TGTGCCAGCAGTGAATATACAGGGGGCCAGGACATTCAGTACTTC. V and J are TRBV25-1 and TRBJ2-4; 9 positions match TRBD1. Trimming at V came to 0 bases and at J to 8 bases, leaving 5 bases not matched to a gene. Germline CDR1 reads MGHDK; CDR2 reads SYGVNS. This CDR3 region has 15 residues.

The chain has TRBV25-1 and TRBJ1-1; TRBD1 agrees at 7 bases. This CDR3 region has 13 residues. After removal of 8 bases from V and 6 bases from J, the junction contained 9 bases not matched to a gene. The V gene's germline CDR1 is MGHDK and CDR2 SYGVNS. CDR3 sequence: CASGLTGDAEAFF. The CDR3 region has the DNA TGTGCCAGCGGATTAACAGGGGATGCTGAAGCTTTCTTT.

The chain carries TRBV2 and TRBJ1-3; D gene ambiguous. V was shortened by 1 base and J by 2 bases, with 9 bases between the two germline ends. Germline V gives CDR1 SNHLY, CDR2 FYNNEI. The CDR3 runs to 15 residues. As DNA, the CDR3 is TGTGCCAGCAGTGAAGAGACAATCCCTGGAAACACCATATATTTT. Translation: CASSEETIPGNTIYF.

Many counts were recorded for this clonotype. The chain has TRBV28 and TRBJ2-7; tentatively, D is TRBD1 (5 bases). CDR3 length: 16 residues. CDR1 is MDHEN and CDR2 is SYDVKM in the germline V gene. Trimming removed 5 bases from V and 9 bases from J, with 26 bases in between. The CDR3 is CASSPTDSLGNRAQYF. CDR3 sequence (DNA): TGTGCCAGCAGTCCAACCGACAGCCTAGGGAATCGGGCGCAGTACTTC.

The chain joins TRBV2 to TRBJ2-1; TRBD1 agrees at 7 bases. V shed 3 bases and J 5 bases; nucleotides not matched to a gene: 4. CDR3 length: 14 amino acids. Germline loops: CDR1 SNHLY, CDR2 FYNNEI. The chain's CDR3 is CASSEWDSDNEQFF. The CDR3 DNA follows: TGTGCCAGCAGTGAGTGGGACAGTGACAATGAGCAGTTCTTC.

This clonotype occurred a few times. This chain joins TRBV9 and TRBJ2-1; D uncertain. From germline, CDR1 is SGDLS and CDR2 YYNGEE. There are 12 residues in the CDR3. Between the trimmed V and J ends, which lost 0 bases and 6 bases, there was a span of 4 bases. For the CDR3, the DNA is TGTGCCAGCAGCGTAGATGTCAATGAGCAGTTCTTC. Translating it yields CASSVDVNEQFF.

This clonotype came up a few times. The CDR3 loop is CASNHRGSGSYEQYF. As DNA, the CDR3 is TGTGCCAGCAACCACAGGGGGAGCGGGTCCTACGAGCAGTACTTC. This chain connects TRBV27 to TRBJ2-7; 8 bases match TRBD1. There are 15 residues in the CDR3. Trimming removed 7 bases from V and 1 base from J; junction bases left unmatched: 9. Per the germline V gene, CDR1 is MNHEY and CDR2 is SMNVEV (reference sequence).

This rearrangement joins TRBV30 to TRBJ1-3, with D possibly matching TRBD1 (5 bases). V dropped 4 bases and J dropped 0 bases, with 7 bases sitting between them. The CDR3 has 13 amino acids. The germline V gene has CDR1 GTSNPN and CDR2 SVGIG (reference sequence). The CDR3 nucleotides read TGTGCCTGGACAGGGAGCTCTGGAAACACCATATATTTT. Translation: CAWTGSSGNTIYF.

Only a few counts were recorded for this clonotype. CDR3 protein: CASSLNSASTDTQYF. Written as DNA, the CDR3 is TGTGCCAGCAGCTTAAATTCCGCAAGCACAGATACGCAGTATTTT. The chain joins TRBV7-3 to TRBJ2-3; D remains ambiguous. Germline-derived CDR1 and CDR2 are SGHTA and FQGTGA. The CDR3 spans 15 residues. V lost 1 base and J lost 0, with 8 bases in between.

The genes are TRBV7-6 and TRBJ2-1, with 7 nucleotides matching TRBD2. The CDR3 sequence is 15 residues long. V lost 5 bases, J lost 9 bases, and 13 bases stayed unmatched. The V gene's germline CDR1 is SGHVS and CDR2 FNYEAQ. The CDR3 here is CASSDTRDYLAEQFF. CDR3 DNA sequence: TGTGCCAGCAGCGATACTCGGGACTACCTCGCTGAGCAGTTCTTC.

Only a few counts were recorded for this clonotype. This chain joins TRBV6-1 and TRBJ1-5, with D unclear. Germline assignment: CDR1 MNHNS and CDR2 SASEGT. V dropped 8 bases and J dropped 4 bases, with 9 bases sitting between them. CDR3 length: 12 residues. For the CDR3, the DNA is TGTGCCAGCGGGGTACCGAATCAGCCCCAGCATTTT. Encoded protein: CASGVPNQPQHF.

The table lists this clonotype with many counts. This rearrangement joins TRBV7-8 to TRBJ1-1, with 7 bases matching TRBD1. J was trimmed by 1 base and V by 2 bases; bases with no gene match: 1. The germline V gene encodes CDR1 SGHVS and CDR2 FQNEAQ. This CDR3 spans 14 amino acids. The CDR3 DNA reads TGTGCCAGCAGCTTATACAGGGGGAACACTGAAGCTTTCTTT. Residues: CASSLYRGNTEAFF.

The CDR3 coding sequence is TGTGCCAGCAGTGCCCGACTAGCGGGGGTACCTTCTGGGGCCAACGTCCTGACTTTC. The encoded protein is CASSARLAGVPSGANVLTF. The chain couples TRBV6-1 to TRBJ2-6; 12 nucleotides match TRBD2. With 4 bases clipped from V and 1 base from J, the junction kept 8 bases outside the gene matches. The length of the CDR3 is 19 residues. The germline gives CDR1 MNHNS, CDR2 SASEGT.

The table lists this clonotype with many counts. The V and J genes are TRBV29-1 and TRBJ2-3, with 7 bases that match TRBD2. V shed 8 bases and J 0 bases; nucleotides not matched to a gene: 8. The CDR3 covers 14 residues. Germline assignment: CDR1 SQVTM and CDR2 ANQGSEA. CDR3 region: CSTLREGSTDTQYF. The CDR3 region has the DNA TGCAGCACCCTCAGGGAGGGAAGCACAGATACGCAGTATTTT.